The clone carrying this T cell receptor beta chain came up many times. Its matching antigen is unknown. These data are taken from a study of T cells after yellow fever vaccination. Overall study results and limits: Once the booster was given, most primary-vaccination clones reappeared, at around 96% for CD4 and over 85% for CD8. The secondary response was weaker, and its peak arrived faster, on day 5 versus 15. Clonotypes found in both CD4 and CD8 compartments made up a small share.

A 5'RACE template-switching step, the method used to make TCR cDNA, added a universal primer site and UMIs. TCRdb recomputed calls from the 5' RACE reads with MiXCR, one row per CDR3 protein. The sample lists approximately 150,000 distinct CDR3 sequences; approximately 7.7% were seen once. CDR1 and CDR2 (germline): MNHNY, SVGAGI (reference sequence). The CDR3 runs 13 residues. V was pared by 7 bases and J by 8 bases, with 6 bases of the junction left unmatched. V is TRBV6-6 and J is TRBJ2-1, with TRBD2 matching over 9 bases. Sequenced material: CD4+ T cells sorted from PBMCs, taken 5 days after the yellow fever booster vaccination. This clonotype was sampled from a man aged 25 to 40 who received the YFV17D yellow fever vaccine. CDR3 coding DNA: TGTGCCAGCATTACAGCGGGAGGACATGAGCAGTTCTTC. Amino acids: CASITAGGHEQFF.